The 7 T cell receptor beta chains below were found in one sample sequenced in a study of control samples from healthy donors and cancer patients. Generated by immunoSEQ multiplex PCR, the TCRdb table keeps only in-frame clones and is missing some. The sample gives fewer than 4,000 clones, around three quarters of which show up once; roughly 9% is in the top ten. The specimen sequenced was formalin-fixed, paraffin-embedded tissue. Source of these receptors: a female donor with melanoma.

The rearrangement joins TRBV7-3 to TRBJ2-2; D is ambiguous. CDR3 length: 13 amino acids. Looked up from germline, CDR1 is SGHTA and CDR2 is FQGTGA. V was clipped by 2 bases and J by 4 bases, with 5 bases between them. The CDR3 loop is CASSLGSTGELFF. The CDR3 bases are TGTGCCAGCAGCTTAGGTAGCACCGGGGAGCTGTTTTTT.

This clone has a single count. The chain uses TRBV11-3 and TRBJ1-2, with 7 bases matching TRBD1. The CDR3 is made up of 13 amino acids. The ends lost 3 bases at V and 4 bases at J; junction bases unmatched: 2. Per germline, CDR1 SGHNT and CDR2 YENEEA. The CDR3 DNA follows: TGTGCCAGCAGCTTCGCAGGGGGCTATGGCTACACCTTC. It encodes CASSFAGGYGYTF.

V and J are TRBV5-4 and TRBJ1-2; 10 nucleotides align to TRBD1. The CDR3 sequence is 16 residues long. Germline V gene data show CDR1 as SGHNT and CDR2 as YYREEE (reference sequence). The junction had 3 bases not matched to a gene; V was cut back by 0 bases and J by 1 base. In DNA, the CDR3 is TGTGCCAGCAGCTTGGGGGGGACAGGGGTTAACTATGGCTACACCTTC. Amino acids: CASSLGGTGVNYGYTF.

J is TRBJ2-3 and V is TRBV7-8; 9 nucleotides line up with TRBD2. The CDR3 totals 15 residues. J lost 6 bases, V lost 5 bases, and 9 bases had no gene match. Per germline, CDR1 SGHVS and CDR2 FQNEAQ. CDR3 nucleotides: TGTGCCAGCAGCCCGACGGGACTAGCACCCGATACGCAGTATTTT. Protein sequence: CASSPTGLAPDTQYF.

CDR3 DNA: TGTGCCAGCAGCTCGGGTAATGAAAAACTGTTTTTT. Translating gives CASSSGNEKLFF. V usage is TRBV11-3 and J usage is TRBJ1-4; D ambiguous. Trimming left V 4 bases short and J 4 bases short, with 4 bases between. Germline V CDR1 and CDR2: SGHNT, YENEEA. The CDR3 is 12 amino acids.

CDR3 nucleotide sequence: TGTGCCAGCAGTTTTTCGGGTGGGAGTGAAAAACTGTTTTTT. It is translated as CASSFSGGSEKLFF. This chain joins TRBV28 and TRBJ1-4; D unresolved. Germline V gene lookup returns CDR1 MDHEN and CDR2 SYDVKM. V gave up 3 bases and J gave up 7 bases, with 12 bases separating them. The CDR3 covers 14 residues. Together with reference TRBV28 and TRBJ1-4, the CDR3 gives the full variable domain: DVKVTQSSRYLVKRTGEKVFLECVQDMDHENMFWYRQDPGLGLRLIYFSYDVKMKEKGDIPEGYSVSREKKERFSLILESASTNQTSMYLCASSFSGGSEKLFFGSGTQLSVL.

The CDR3 nucleotides are TGTGCCAGCAGCCTGACAGGACGGGATAATTCACCCCTCCACTTT. Amino acids: CASSLTGRDNSPLHF. V usage is TRBV6-2 or TRBV6-3 and J usage is TRBJ1-6; possible D gene TRBD1, 6 bases. CDR3 length: 15 residues. V was pared by 6 bases and J by 5 bases, with 14 bases between. Germline V lookup: CDR1 MNHEY, CDR2 SVGEGT.